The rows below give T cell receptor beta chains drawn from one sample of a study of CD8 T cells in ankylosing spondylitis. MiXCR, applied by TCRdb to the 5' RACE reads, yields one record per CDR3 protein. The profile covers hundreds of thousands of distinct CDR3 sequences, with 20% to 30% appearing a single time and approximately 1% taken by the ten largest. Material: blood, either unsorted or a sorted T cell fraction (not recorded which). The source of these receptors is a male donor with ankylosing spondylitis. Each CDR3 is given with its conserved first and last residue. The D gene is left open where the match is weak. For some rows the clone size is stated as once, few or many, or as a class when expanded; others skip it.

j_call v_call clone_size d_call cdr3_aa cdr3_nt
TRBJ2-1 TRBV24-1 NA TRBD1 CGTSYLPGQGAVNEQFF TGTGGCACCAGTTACCTCCCGGGACAGGGGGCGGTGAATGAGCAGTTCTTC
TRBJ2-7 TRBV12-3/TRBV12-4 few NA CASSPTGISNEQYF TGTGCCAGCAGTCCAACAGGAATTAGTAACGAGCAGTACTTC
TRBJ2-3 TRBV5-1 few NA CASSDRTDTQYF TGCGCCAGCAGCGACCGCACAGATACGCAGTATTTT
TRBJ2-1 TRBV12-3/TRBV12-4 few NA CASSLASVDYNEQFF TGTGCCAGCAGTTTAGCCAGCGTCGACTACAATGAGCAGTTCTTC
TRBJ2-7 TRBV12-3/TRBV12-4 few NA CTSSFRASLFDGSYEQYF TGTACCAGCAGTTTTCGGGCTAGTCTTTTCGATGGGTCCTACGAGCAGTACTTC
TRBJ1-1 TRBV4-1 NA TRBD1 CASSQDTGRKGATEAFF TGCGCCAGCAGCCAAGATACTGGTCGGAAGGGGGCCACTGAAGCTTTCTTT
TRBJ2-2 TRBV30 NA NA CAWSRLLVTGELFF TGTGCCTGGAGTCGACTTTTAGTGACCGGGGAGCTGTTTTTT
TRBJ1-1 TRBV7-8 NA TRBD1 CAGATGTNTEAFF TGTGCCGGGGCGACAGGGACGAACACTGAAGCTTTCTTT
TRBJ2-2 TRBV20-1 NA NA CSARDPLTGELFF TGCAGTGCTAGAGATCCCCTTACCGGGGAGCTGTTTTTT
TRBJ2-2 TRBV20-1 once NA CSARRSRNTGELFF TGCAGTGCTAGGCGGAGCCGTAACACCGGGGAGCTGTTTTTT
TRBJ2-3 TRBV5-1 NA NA CASSLVIGVSTDTQYF TGCGCCAGCAGCTTGGTGATCGGGGTTAGCACAGATACGCAGTATTTT
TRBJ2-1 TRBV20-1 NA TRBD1 CSALARGPFGEQFF TGCAGTGCTCTAGCAAGGGGGCCCTTCGGGGAGCAGTTCTTC
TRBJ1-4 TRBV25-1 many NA CASSEVRDNEKLFF TGTGCCAGCAGTGAAGTCAGGGACAATGAAAAACTGTTTTTT
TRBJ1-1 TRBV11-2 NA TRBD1 CASSLSPRAGQGDTEAFF TGTGCCAGCAGCTTGTCCCCCCGCGCCGGACAGGGCGACACTGAAGCTTTCTTT
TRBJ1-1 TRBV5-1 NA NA CASSLAQVNTEAFF TGCGCCAGCAGCTTGGCCCAGGTGAACACTGAAGCTTTCTTT
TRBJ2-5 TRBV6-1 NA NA CASRQQGRETQYF TGTGCCAGCAGGCAACAGGGACGGGAGACCCAGTACTTC
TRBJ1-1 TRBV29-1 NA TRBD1 CSVEGTDSVAEAFF TGCAGCGTTGAGGGGACAGATTCGGTGGCTGAAGCTTTCTTT
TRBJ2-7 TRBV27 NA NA CASSFRPPAEIYEQYF TGTGCCAGCAGTTTCCGCCCCCCGGCAGAGATCTACGAGCAGTACTTC
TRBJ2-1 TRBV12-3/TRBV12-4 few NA CASSLKEGPGYEQFF TGTGCCAGCAGTTTGAAGGAAGGGCCGGGGTATGAGCAGTTCTTC
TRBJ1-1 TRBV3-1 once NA CASSQVGGPTEAFF TGTGCCAGCAGCCAAGTCGGGGGGCCTACTGAAGCTTTCTTT
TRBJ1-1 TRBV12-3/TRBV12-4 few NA CASSLSLRHQDGAFF TGTGCCAGCAGTTTATCCCTACGGCATCAAGACGGAGCTTTCTTT
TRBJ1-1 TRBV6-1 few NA CASSVEGETEAFF TGTGCCAGCAGTGTGGAGGGAGAGACTGAAGCTTTCTTT
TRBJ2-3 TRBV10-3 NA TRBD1 CAIRGQGPDTQYF TGTGCCATCAGGGGACAGGGGCCAGATACGCAGTATTTT
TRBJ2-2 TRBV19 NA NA CASSIGLVGGELFF TGTGCCAGTAGTATAGGGCTAGTCGGCGGGGAGCTGTTTTTT
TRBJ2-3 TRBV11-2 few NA CASSLGTGFTDTQYF TGTGCCAGCAGCTTAGGTACAGGGTTTACAGATACGCAGTATTTT
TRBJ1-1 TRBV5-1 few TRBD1 CASSWTPGQGANTEAFF TGCGCCAGCAGCTGGACCCCGGGACAGGGCGCGAACACTGAAGCTTTCTTT
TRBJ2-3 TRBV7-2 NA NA CASSTYGTDTQYF TGTGCCAGCAGCACATATGGCACAGATACGCAGTATTTT
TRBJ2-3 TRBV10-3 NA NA CAISESLVASTDTQYF TGTGCCATCAGTGAGTCACTAGTCGCTAGCACAGATACGCAGTATTTT
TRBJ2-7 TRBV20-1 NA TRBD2 CSASRREVDEQYF TGCAGTGCTAGTAGGCGGGAGGTCGACGAGCAGTACTTC
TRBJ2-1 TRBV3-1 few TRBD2 CASRVSGTSNEQFF TGTGCCAGCAGGGTAAGCGGGACGAGTAATGAGCAGTTCTTC
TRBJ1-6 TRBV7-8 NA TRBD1 CASTLRGTDNSPLHF TGTGCCAGCACCCTTCGAGGGACAGATAATTCACCCCTCCACTTT
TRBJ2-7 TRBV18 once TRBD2 CASSPGLAGGPLGEQYF TGTGCCAGCTCACCAGGACTAGCGGGAGGGCCACTCGGAGAGCAGTACTTC
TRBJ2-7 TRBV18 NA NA CASSPLGSASYEQYF TGTGCCAGCTCACCGCTCGGGAGCGCTTCCTACGAGCAGTACTTC
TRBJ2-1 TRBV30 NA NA CAWNGFSYNEQFF TGTGCCTGGAACGGCTTCTCCTACAATGAGCAGTTCTTC
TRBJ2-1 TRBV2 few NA CASILGLGDEQFF TGTGCCAGCATCCTCGGCCTGGGCGATGAGCAGTTCTTC
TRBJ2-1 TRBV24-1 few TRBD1 CATNRNRGGEQFF TGTGCCACCAATAGGAACAGGGGCGGTGAGCAGTTCTTC
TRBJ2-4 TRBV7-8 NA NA CASSLEVTRYF TGTGCCAGCAGCTTAGAGGTGACTAGGTACTTC
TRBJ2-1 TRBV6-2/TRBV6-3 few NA CASSVPWVHEQFF TGTGCCAGCAGCGTCCCCTGGGTACATGAGCAGTTCTTC
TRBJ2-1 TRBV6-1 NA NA CASSEGNKLQFF TGTGCCAGCAGTGAAGGGAATAAACTACAGTTCTTC
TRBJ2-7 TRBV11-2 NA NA CASSLDSRFGEQYF TGTGCCAGCAGCTTAGATTCCAGGTTCGGCGAGCAGTACTTC
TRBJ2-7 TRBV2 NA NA CASSHRHNTYEQYF TGTGCCAGCAGTCATAGACATAATACCTACGAGCAGTACTTC
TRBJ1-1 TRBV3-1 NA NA CASSQALGPVLAFF TGTGCCAGCAGCCAAGCACTGGGGCCGGTTCTGGCTTTCTTT
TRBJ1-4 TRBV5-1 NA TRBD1 CASSQGAANEKLFF TGCGCCAGCAGCCAGGGGGCAGCTAATGAAAAACTGTTTTTT
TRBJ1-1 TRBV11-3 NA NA CASSFGGRANTEAFF TGTGCCAGCAGCTTCGGTGGCAGGGCGAACACTGAAGCTTTCTTT
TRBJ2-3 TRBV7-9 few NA CASSKGLPSTDTQYF TGTGCCAGCAGCAAAGGACTACCTAGCACAGATACGCAGTATTTT
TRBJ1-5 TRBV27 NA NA CASSWTPQGQPQHF TGTGCCAGCAGTTGGACACCCCAGGGTCAGCCCCAGCATTTT
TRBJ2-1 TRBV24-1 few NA CATSDLWGNEQFF TGTGCCACCAGTGATTTATGGGGGAATGAGCAGTTCTTC
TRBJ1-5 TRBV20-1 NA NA CSANREISNQPQHF TGCAGTGCTAACAGGGAAATAAGCAATCAGCCCCAGCATTTT
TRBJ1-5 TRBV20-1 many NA CSARTRRGNQPQHF TGCAGTGCTAGGACACGCCGGGGCAATCAGCCCCAGCATTTT
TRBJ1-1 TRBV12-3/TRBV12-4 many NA CASSLQMNTEAFF TGCGCCAGCAGCTTACAAATGAACACTGAAGCTTTCTTT
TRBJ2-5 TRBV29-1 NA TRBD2 CSVVRTSAIRETQYF TGCAGCGTCGTACGGACTAGCGCCATAAGGGAGACCCAGTACTTC
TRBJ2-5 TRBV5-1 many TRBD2 CASSLQLAGEETQYF TGCGCCAGCAGCTTGCAACTAGCGGGAGAGGAGACCCAGTACTTC
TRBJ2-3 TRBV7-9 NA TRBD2 CASSIGLAGDTQYF TGTGCCAGCAGCATTGGACTAGCGGGAGATACGCAGTATTTT
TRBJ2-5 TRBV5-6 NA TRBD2 CASSLVGGGLETQYF TGTGCCAGCAGCTTGGTTGGGGGAGGGCTGGAGACCCAGTACTTC
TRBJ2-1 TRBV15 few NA CATSRDHSGQNTYNEQFF TGTGCCACCAGCAGAGATCATAGTGGTCAGAATACGTACAATGAGCAGTTCTTC
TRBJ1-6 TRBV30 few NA CAWSVMGPGSLHF TGTGCCTGGAGTGTAATGGGACCTGGGTCCCTCCACTTT
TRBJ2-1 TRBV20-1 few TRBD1 CSAQSWTGRRGEQFF TGCAGTGCCCAATCTTGGACAGGCCGGCGTGGCGAGCAGTTCTTC